Listed here are 23 T cell receptor beta chains from one sample, sequenced in a study of T-cell memory formation after mild COVID-19. MiXCR was run by TCRdb on the 5' RACE reads, yielding one entry per CDR3 protein. The sample comprises approximately 260,000 distinct CDR3 sequences, roughly 18% of which are singletons, and 20% to 25% rests with the top ten. The specimen was PBMCs or a T cell subset sorted from them (not recorded which). These receptors came from a man in his late teens or twenties who had mild COVID-19 (a few samples of this study predate the infection). Cell type and time point are not known.

The chain carries TRBV6-5 and TRBJ1-4; D unresolved. Trimming took 0 bases from V and 0 from J, leaving 5 bases between them. The germline CDR1 and CDR2 sequences are MNHEY and SVGAGI. The CDR3 sequence is 15 residues long. The CDR3: CASSYSFATNEKLFF. CDR3 in DNA: TGTGCCAGCAGTTACTCGTTCGCAACTAATGAAAAACTGTTTTTT.

The chain combines TRBV20-1 with TRBJ2-1, with 7 bases aligning to TRBD2. The CDR3 runs to 14 residues. V shed 0 bases, J shed 10 bases, and the junction held 9 bases outside the gene matches. Germline V lookup: CDR1 DFQATT, CDR2 SNEGSKA (reference sequence). The CDR3 sequence is CSARDLWEGKEQFF. The CDR3 DNA is TGCAGTGCTAGAGATCTTTGGGAGGGGAAAGAGCAGTTCTTC.

This chain links TRBV25-1 with TRBJ2-7; no definite D call. The CDR3 has 14 amino acids. Looked up from germline, CDR1 is MGHDK and CDR2 is SYGVNS. V lost 3 bases and J lost 5, with 14 bases in between. CDR3 protein: CASSEWAGDDEQYF. The DNA for the CDR3 is TGTGCCAGCAGTGAGTGGGCAGGAGACGACGAGCAGTACTTC.

The V gene is TRBV6-6, the J gene TRBJ1-5; D not resolved. The CDR3 has 12 residues. Germline lookup yields CDR1 MNHNY and CDR2 SVGAGI (reference sequence). Trimming cost V 6 bases and J 4 bases, with 7 bases left between them. CDR3 nucleotides: TGTGCCAGCAGAAGGGAAAATCAGCCCCAGCATTTT. Protein product: CASRRENQPQHF.

This clonotype has more than one count but fewer than ten. This chain links TRBV7-2 with TRBJ2-3, with 10 nucleotides matching TRBD2. The germline gives CDR1 SGHTA, CDR2 FQGNSA. This CDR3 spans 16 amino acids. The J segment lost 6 bases and the V segment lost 4 bases, leaving 10 bases of the junction unmatched. The DNA of the CDR3 is TGTGCCAGCAGCTCTGAGCGAGCGGGGGGGCGGGATACGCAGTATTTT. It translates to CASSSERAGGRDTQYF.

V is TRBV4-1 and J is TRBJ1-5; the D gene is possibly TRBD1 (6 bases). Germline V gives CDR1 MGHRA, CDR2 YSYEKL. V was trimmed by 3 bases and J by 0 bases, leaving 15 bases between them. The CDR3 sequence is 17 residues long. This CDR3 reads CASSQTTGVYSNQPQHF. For the CDR3, the DNA is TGCGCCAGCAGCCAGACGACAGGCGTTTATAGCAATCAGCCCCAGCATTTT.

This clonotype came up many times. This chain links TRBV20-1 with TRBJ2-7; the D is unclear. CDR3 length: 11 amino acids. The V gene's germline CDR1 is DFQATT and CDR2 SNEGSKA (reference sequence). V was trimmed by 3 bases and J by 3 bases, leaving 6 bases between them. The CDR3 DNA sequence: TGCAGTGCTAGCCCGGGCTACGAGCAGTACTTC. It yields the protein CSASPGYEQYF.

This rearrangement joins TRBV12-3 or TRBV12-4 to TRBJ1-1, with D tentatively TRBD1 (6 bases). The germline V and J ends were trimmed by 6 bases and 7 bases, with 18 bases remaining between them. The CDR3 length is 14 residues. CDR3 residues: CASRRGRGKIEAFF. The DNA for the CDR3 is TGTGCCAGCAGAAGGGGGAGGGGAAAGATTGAAGCTTTCTTT.

This clonotype has only a few counts. The genes are TRBV18 and TRBJ1-3; a possible D gene is TRBD1 (5 bases). CDR3 length: 15 amino acids. The V gene's germline CDR1 is KGHSH and CDR2 LQKENI. V was pared by 3 bases and J by 0 bases, with 9 bases between. This CDR3 reads CASSPRDGSGNTIYF. The CDR3 nucleotides are TGTGCCAGCTCACCCCGGGACGGCTCTGGAAACACCATATATTTT.

This sequence joins TRBV12-3 or TRBV12-4 and TRBJ2-5; 7 bases agree with TRBD2. The trim removed 3 bases at V and 1 base at J, leaving 8 bases unmatched. The CDR3 is 16 residues long. The CDR3 coding sequence is TGTGCCAGCAGTTTCCCTCACCGGGGGGTCCAAGAGACCCAGTACTTC. Translating gives CASSFPHRGVQETQYF.

This clonotype was seen more than once but under ten times. The genes are TRBV18 and TRBJ1-2, with D uncertain. The CDR3 runs 14 residues. The V end was cut by 3 bases, the J end by 4 bases, with 12 bases between. Germline lookup yields CDR1 KGHSH and CDR2 LQKENI. The CDR3 DNA sequence: TGTGCCAGCTCACCGGGCGTAGCGGGCTATGGCTACACCTTC. It encodes CASSPGVAGYGYTF.

The chain links TRBV2 to TRBJ2-2, with D perhaps TRBD2 (5 bases). The CDR3 covers 15 residues. V lost 7 bases and J lost 4, with 16 bases in between. Per germline, CDR1 SNHLY and CDR2 FYNNEI. This CDR3 is CASIRWGVPTGELFF. The CDR3 region has the DNA TGTGCCAGCATTCGCTGGGGAGTTCCCACCGGGGAGCTGTTTTTT.

The chain links TRBV18 to TRBJ1-5; 7 bases are shared with TRBD1. The trim removed 0 bases at V and 6 bases at J, leaving 8 bases unmatched. Germline V gene sequence: CDR1 KGHSH, CDR2 LQKENI. CDR3 length equals 16 residues. The CDR3 sequence: CASSPPDRLRGQPQHF. The CDR3, as DNA: TGTGCCAGCTCACCACCGGACAGGTTGAGGGGTCAGCCCCAGCATTTT.

V is TRBV24-1 and J is TRBJ2-3, with 7 bases lining up with TRBD2. This CDR3 contains 13 residues. Germline V gives CDR1 KGHDR, CDR2 SFDVKD. The V and J ends lost 9 bases and 6 bases, in that order; junction bases with no gene match: 8. The CDR3 nucleotides are TGTGCCACCCAGGCTAGCGGAGGGGATACGCAGTATTTT. Translated, it gives CATQASGGDTQYF.

This clonotype was detected only a few times. The chain joins TRBV5-6 to TRBJ1-3; no definite D call. V lost 1 base to trimming and J lost 3 bases, with 5 bases between them. The CDR3 consists of 13 residues. Germline CDR1 is SGHDT and CDR2 is YYEEEE. In DNA, the CDR3 is TGTGCCAGCAGCTTGTTCCGTGGAAACACCATATATTTT. Translating gives CASSLFRGNTIYF.

This clonotype has just a few counts. V is TRBV5-1 and J is TRBJ2-2, with D possibly matching TRBD1 (5 bases). V was pared by 4 bases and J by 4 bases, with 11 bases between. Germline V CDR1 and CDR2: SGHRS, YFSETQ. This CDR3 is built from 14 residues. CDR3 nucleotide sequence: TGCGCCAGCAGCCCGGACACTGGCACCGGGGAGCTGTTTTTT. Residues: CASSPDTGTGELFF.

The chain combines TRBV9 with TRBJ1-1; 8 bases match TRBD1. V was pared by 2 bases and J by 4 bases, with 4 bases of the junction left unmatched. Germline values: CDR1 SGDLS, CDR2 YYNGEE. This CDR3 comprises 14 residues. The DNA of the CDR3 is TGTGCCAGCAGCGTCCAGGGGGCCGGCACTGAAGCTTTCTTT. Residues: CASSVQGAGTEAFF. Full variable domain (remainder filled in from reference TRBV9 and TRBJ1-1): DSGVTQTPKHLITATGQRVTLRCSPRSGDLSVYWYQQSLDQGLQFLIQYYNGEERAKGNILERFSAQQFPDLHSELNLSSLELGDSALYFCASSVQGAGTEAFFGQGTRLTVV.

This clonotype has more than one count but fewer than ten. This chain connects TRBV7-3 to TRBJ2-2; 12 positions match TRBD2. The CDR3 is 16 amino acids. CDR1 is SGHTA, CDR2 FQGTGA, per germline. With 5 bases clipped from V and 5 bases from J, the junction kept 6 bases outside the gene matches. For the CDR3, the DNA is TGTGCCAGCAGCCCTAGTGGACTAGCGGGGACCGGGGAGCTGTTTTTT. This sequence encodes CASSPSGLAGTGELFF.

This sequence joins TRBV4-3 and TRBJ2-7, with 7 bases aligning to TRBD1. The V and J ends lost 4 bases and 4 bases, in that order; junction bases with no gene match: 4. CDR3 length: 13 amino acids. Per the germline V gene, CDR1 is LGHNA and CDR2 is YSLEER. The CDR3: CASSPSTGYEQYF. In DNA form, the CDR3 reads TGCGCCAGCAGCCCCTCGACAGGGTACGAGCAGTACTTC.

This clonotype was counted ten times or more. This chain links TRBV15 with TRBJ2-1, with D possibly matching TRBD2 (6 bases). Germline values: CDR1 LNHNV, CDR2 YYDKDF (reference sequence). CDR3 length: 15 amino acids. The germline V and J ends were trimmed by 4 bases and 3 bases, with 13 bases remaining between them. CDR3 sequence (DNA): TGTGCCACCAGCACACAAAGGGAGGTCTACAATGAGCAGTTCTTC. This gives the protein CATSTQREVYNEQFF.

This clonotype was counted ten times or more. The rearrangement uses TRBV10-3 and TRBJ2-5; D remains ambiguous. V lost 0 bases to trimming and J lost 5 bases, with 4 bases between them. Germline-derived CDR1 and CDR2 are ENHRY and SYGVKD. CDR3 length equals 12 residues. This CDR3 is CAISESGETQYF. The CDR3 DNA is TGTGCCATCAGTGAGTCGGGGGAGACCCAGTACTTC.

This clonotype was seen only a few times. CDR3 region: CASSQELRAKRREQYF. In DNA, the CDR3 is TGCGCCAGCAGCCAAGAATTAAGGGCCAAACGGAGGGAGCAGTACTTC. The V and J genes are TRBV4-1 and TRBJ2-7; a weak D match, TRBD2 (5 bases). Germline V CDR1 and CDR2: MGHRA, YSYEKL. The CDR3 length is 16 residues. V dropped 0 bases and J dropped 7 bases, with 19 bases sitting between them.

The V gene is TRBV20-1, the J gene TRBJ2-5, with D unclear. This CDR3 has 13 amino acids. CDR1 and CDR2 (germline): DFQATT, SNEGSKA (reference sequence). Trimming removed 1 base at V and 4 bases at J, with 10 bases between. CDR3 sequence: CSARVGLTETQYF. The CDR3, as DNA: TGCAGTGCTAGAGTCGGGCTGACAGAGACCCAGTACTTC.